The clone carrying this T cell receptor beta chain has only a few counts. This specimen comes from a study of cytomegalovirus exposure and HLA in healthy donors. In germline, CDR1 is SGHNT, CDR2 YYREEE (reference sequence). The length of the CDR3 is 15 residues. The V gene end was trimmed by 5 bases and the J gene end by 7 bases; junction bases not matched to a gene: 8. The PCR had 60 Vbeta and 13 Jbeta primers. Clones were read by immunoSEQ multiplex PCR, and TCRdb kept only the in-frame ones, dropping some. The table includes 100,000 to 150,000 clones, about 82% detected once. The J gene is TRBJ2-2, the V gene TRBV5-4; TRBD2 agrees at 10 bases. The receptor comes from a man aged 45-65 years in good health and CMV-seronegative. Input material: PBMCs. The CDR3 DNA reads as TGTGCCAGCAGGCCAGCGGGGGGGCAGGTCGGGGAGCTGTTTTTT. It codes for CASRPAGGQVGELFF.